The rows below give T cell receptor beta chains drawn from one sample of a study of cytomegalovirus exposure and HLA in healthy donors. TCRdb's copy holds only in-frame clones and misses some; the assay was immunoSEQ multiplex PCR. The data show about 160,000 clones, roughly 84% seen once. The sequenced sample consisted of PBMCs. Receptor source: a boy aged 2-15 years in good health and CMV-seronegative. Both conserved end residues are part of each CDR3. The order of the fields is clone size, J gene, D gene, V gene, CDR3 DNA, CDR3 protein. A D gene is named only where the DNA matches it firmly. Some rows have no size entry. The others give once, few or many, or a class for an expanded clone.

. | TRBJ2-7 | . | TRBV2 | TGTGCCAGCTCCTCCTTAGGGGACGAGCAGTACTTC | CASSSLGDEQYF
. | TRBJ2-3 | . | TRBV7-9 | TGTGCCAGCAGCTTAAGAGGGGGTAGCACAGATACGCAGTATTTT | CASSLRGGSTDTQYF
. | TRBJ1-4 | . | TRBV30 | TGTGCCTGGAGTGTAGGGACAAGAAGCGAAAAACTGTTTTTT | CAWSVGTRSEKLFF
. | TRBJ1-2 | . | TRBV13 | TGTGCCAGCAGCCAAGGAGGGGCATGGGACTATGGCTACACCTTC | CASSQGGAWDYGYTF
few | TRBJ2-1 | TRBD2 | TRBV10-1 | TGCGCCAGCAGTGAGATGGTAGCGGGAGGGCCCCAGCAGTTCTTC | CASSEMVAGGPQQFF
. | TRBJ1-1 | TRBD1 | TRBV5-1 | TGCGCCAGCAGCTACTTTATAGGGGGCCATACTGAAGCTTTCTTT | CASSYFIGGHTEAFF
once | TRBJ1-5 | TRBD1 | TRBV27 | TGTGCCAGCAGTCCATCTACAGGGGGCTATAGTCAGCCCCAGCATTTT | CASSPSTGGYSQPQHF
. | TRBJ1-1 | . | TRBV30 | TGTGCCTGGAGAGATTACAGGGACACTGAAGCTTTCTTT | CAWRDYRDTEAFF
. | TRBJ2-7 | TRBD1 | TRBV28 | TGTGCCAGCAGTCAACCGGGACAGGGGAAATACGAGCAGTACTTC | CASSQPGQGKYEQYF
. | TRBJ1-3 | . | TRBV11-3 | TGTGCCAGCAGCTTAGGAGTTGGGACAGGAAACACCATATATTTT | CASSLGVGTGNTIYF
. | TRBJ1-4 | . | TRBV28 | TGTGCCACCTTAAGTCCGGGGGATGAAAAACTGTTTTTT | CATLSPGDEKLFF
. | TRBJ2-3 | . | TRBV5-6 | TGTGCCAGCAGCTGGATCGGAACGAGGGATACGCAGTATTTT | CASSWIGTRDTQYF
. | TRBJ2-7 | TRBD2 | TRBV11-2 | TGTGCCAGCAGCTGGCCCTCAAAGCGGGAGAGCGACGAGCAGTACTTC | CASSWPSKRESDEQYF
few | TRBJ2-7 | . | TRBV6-1 | TGTGCCAGCAGTGAACGTGTAGGCTGGGCGGGGGAGCAGTACTTC | CASSERVGWAGEQYF
. | TRBJ2-2 | TRBD2 | TRBV5-4 | TGTGCCAGCAGCTTAGCGGGAGGTAGTAACGGGGAGCTGTTTTTT | CASSLAGGSNGELFF
. | TRBJ2-3 | TRBD2 | TRBV5-4 | TGTGCCAGCAGCAAAGGCGTTGGGACTAGCGGGCCAGATACGCAGTATTTT | CASSKGVGTSGPDTQYF
. | TRBJ2-1 | . | TRBV20-1 | TGCAGTGCTTATTACAATGAGCAGTTCTTC | CSAYYNEQFF
. | TRBJ2-4 | . | TRBV11-1 | TGTGCCAGCAGCTTAGAACAGTTAAACATTCAGTACTTC | CASSLEQLNIQYF